Below are 10 T cell receptor beta chains sequenced from a single sample in a study of shared clonotypes between healthy human individuals. The table came from immunoSEQ multiplex PCR; TCRdb's copy has only in-frame clones and leaves some out. The sample carries about 610,000 clones, around 96% recorded once. The naive CD8 subset, CD45RO-negative cells positively selected for CCR7, excluded terminally differentiated effector memory CD45RA+ cells. The sequenced sample was naive CD8+ T cells sorted from blood. These receptors came from a woman aged 30 to 39 in good health.

This clone came up a few times. J is TRBJ2-2 and V is TRBV5-1, with 9 positions matching TRBD1. In germline, CDR1 is SGHRS, CDR2 YFSETQ. Trimming removed 7 bases from V and 4 bases from J; junction bases left unmatched: 5. This CDR3 has 14 residues. CDR3 in DNA: TGCGCCAGCTATGAGACAGGGGGCACCGGGGAGCTGTTTTTT. Amino acid sequence: CASYETGGTGELFF.

V usage is TRBV28 and J usage is TRBJ2-7; D gene unclear. Trimming removed 3 bases at V and 2 bases at J, with 11 bases between. The CDR3 sequence is 14 residues long. From germline, CDR1 is MDHEN and CDR2 SYDVKM. The DNA for the CDR3 is TGTGCCAGCAGTTTGGGCAATTCCCCCTACGAGCAGTACTTC. Translated: CASSLGNSPYEQYF.

The V and J genes are TRBV7-9 and TRBJ2-5; D possibly corresponds to TRBD2 (6 bases). The CDR3 length is 14 residues. CDR1 is SEHNR, CDR2 FQNEAQ, per germline (reference sequence). Trimming removed 3 bases at V and 4 bases at J, with 12 bases between. The CDR3 sequence: CASSFPGARETQYF. The CDR3 DNA follows: TGTGCCAGCAGCTTCCCGGGAGCTCGAGAGACCCAGTACTTC.

This clone occurred once. This chain uses TRBV28 with TRBJ1-1; D is unclear. The CDR3 is made up of 11 amino acids. Germline CDR1 reads MDHEN; CDR2 reads SYDVKM. The germline V and J ends were trimmed by 11 bases and 1 base, with 8 bases remaining between them. The CDR3 coding sequence is TGTGCCTGTAGTTCGAACACTGAAGCTTTCTTT. Its translation: CACSSNTEAFF.

About this clone itself: Other nucleotide sequences from this sample produce the same CDR3. The V and J genes are TRBV27 and TRBJ1-1; perhaps TRBD1 as D (5 bases). CDR3 length equals 13 residues. V lost 2 bases, J lost 5 bases, and 9 bases lay in between. The germline V gene has CDR1 MNHEY and CDR2 SMNVEV (reference sequence). The CDR3 nucleotides are TGTGCCAGCAGTTTAGGGGGAAGAACTGAAGCTTTCTTT. It translates to CASSLGGRTEAFF.

The V gene is TRBV28, the J gene TRBJ2-7, with 12 positions matching TRBD2. J lost 2 bases, V lost 5 bases, and 4 bases had no gene match. There are 15 residues in the CDR3. The germline V gene has CDR1 MDHEN and CDR2 SYDVKM. Written as DNA, the CDR3 is TGTGCCAGCAGTATCAGACTAGCGGGAGCCTACGAGCAGTACTTC. Amino acid sequence: CASSIRLAGAYEQYF.

The V and J genes are TRBV4-1 and TRBJ2-7, with D maybe TRBD2 (6 bases). The CDR3 totals 13 residues. Trimming stripped 4 bases from V and 2 bases from J, with 9 bases between. Germline V gives CDR1 MGHRA, CDR2 YSYEKL. This chain's CDR3 is CASSPSGAYEQYF. DNA for the CDR3: TGCGCCAGCAGCCCATCGGGAGCCTACGAGCAGTACTTC.

The chain uses TRBV5-8 and TRBJ1-1; D is unclear. Per germline, CDR1 SGHTS and CDR2 YDEGEE. With 0 bases removed from V and 5 bases from J, the gap between germline ends came to 8 bases. CDR3 length equals 13 residues. CDR3 nucleotide sequence: TGTGCCAGCAGCTTGGCCGTAAGAACTGAAGCTTTCTTT. Protein product: CASSLAVRTEAFF.

This chain links TRBV13 with TRBJ1-2; D not resolved. The CDR3 contains 15 residues. V was pared by 0 bases and J by 6 bases, with 14 bases between. Looked up from germline, CDR1 is PRHDT and CDR2 is FYEKMQ (reference sequence). As DNA, the CDR3 is TGTGCCAGCAGCTTAGGGGCGACATTACGAAATGGCTACACCTTC. Amino acid sequence: CASSLGATLRNGYTF.

This chain connects TRBV27 to TRBJ2-7; weak D call: TRBD1 (6 bases). Per the germline V gene, CDR1 is MNHEY and CDR2 is SMNVEV (reference sequence). This CDR3 spans 13 amino acids. V was clipped by 6 bases and J by 1 base, with 10 bases between them. CDR3 DNA: TGTGCCAGCAGACCAGGGGTTTCCTACGAGCAGTACTTC. Protein sequence: CASRPGVSYEQYF.